A selection of T cell receptor beta chains follows, all from one sample in a study of blood T cell repertoires in COVID-19. Sequencing used immunoSEQ multiplex PCR; TCRdb keeps in-frame clones, though not all of them. This table has 140,000 or so clones, roughly nine tenths appearing once. Sample: peripheral blood. The receptors shown here come from a woman aged 60-70 years with active COVID-19. The conserved cysteine and the conserved F or W are not part of the CDR3 here. The order of the fields is J gene, V gene, CDR3 protein.

J: TRBJ2-5
V: TRBV11-2
CDR3: ASSPGYQETQY

J: TRBJ2-5
V: TRBV9
CDR3: ASSVEGRDVETQY

J: TRBJ1-1
V: TRBV12-3/TRBV12-4
CDR3: ASSPPGRTEAF

J: TRBJ2-2
V: TRBV6-2/TRBV6-3
CDR3: ASSYSTGLGELF

J: TRBJ2-5
V: TRBV11-3
CDR3: ASSLDRETQY

J: TRBJ1-5
V: TRBV30
CDR3: AWSVQGNQPQH

J: TRBJ2-1
V: TRBV19
CDR3: ASSIRAGGTYNEQF

J: TRBJ1-1
V: TRBV6-5
CDR3: ASRKAGVPKEAF

J: TRBJ1-5
V: TRBV19
CDR3: ASSPLGDRGNQPQH

J: TRBJ2-7
V: TRBV7-3
CDR3: ASSLGGMSYEQY

J: TRBJ1-3
V: TRBV27
CDR3: ASSAQQGSSGNTIY

J: TRBJ2-3
V: TRBV3-1/TRBV3-2
CDR3: ASSQGAHADTQY

J: TRBJ2-7
V: TRBV5-6
CDR3: ASSAGTSGSIQY

J: TRBJ2-1
V: TRBV7-6
CDR3: ASSLGSRGGPSYNEQF

J: TRBJ2-7
V: TRBV11-2
CDR3: ASSLLLTSYEQY

J: TRBJ1-6
V: TRBV6-2/TRBV6-3
CDR3: ASSPQTHSPLH

J: TRBJ2-7
V: TRBV6-5
CDR3: ASSTYRGIEQY

J: TRBJ2-2
V: TRBV5-4
CDR3: ASSLLAANTGELF

J: TRBJ1-2
V: TRBV28
CDR3: ASSSGATSNYGYT

J: TRBJ2-2
V: TRBV7-9
CDR3: ASSPTRILAGGNTGELF

J: TRBJ1-5
V: TRBV7-9
CDR3: ASSQTGQPTQPQH

J: TRBJ1-1
V: TRBV3-1/TRBV3-2
CDR3: ASTLKSKGTEAF

J: TRBJ2-5
V: TRBV19
CDR3: ASRLAGETQY

J: TRBJ2-7
V: TRBV7-2
CDR3: ASSLVSSLSGSGSEQY

J: TRBJ1-6
V: TRBV11-2
CDR3: ASSGTGLPPLH

J: TRBJ1-1
V: TRBV2
CDR3: ASTGQGIAEAF

J: TRBJ1-6
V: TRBV5-6
CDR3: ASSHRGNSPLH

J: TRBJ1-3
V: TRBV30
CDR3: AWGNREHGNTIY

J: TRBJ2-7
V: TRBV3-1/TRBV3-2
CDR3: ASSPGGAYEQY

J: TRBJ2-6
V: TRBV5-4
CDR3: ASADSSGANVLT

J: TRBJ1-6
V: TRBV21-1
CDR3: ASSFGQGLFFLHSPLH

J: TRBJ1-1
V: TRBV4-1
CDR3: ASSQSSHGVSGNTEAF

J: TRBJ2-2
V: TRBV4-2
CDR3: ASSQGQMNTGELF

J: TRBJ2-5
V: TRBV10-3
CDR3: AISARSPQETQY

J: TRBJ2-1
V: TRBV28
CDR3: ASSLLDTYNEQF

J: TRBJ2-2
V: TRBV7-9
CDR3: ASSLPPYSGRGVKELF

J: TRBJ2-7
V: TRBV3-1/TRBV3-2
CDR3: ASSQVLLAGGGEQY

J: TRBJ2-7
V: TRBV7-8
CDR3: ASSPGPRRQEQY

J: TRBJ2-1
V: TRBV7-9
CDR3: ASSRAGLADNEQF

J: TRBJ2-6
V: TRBV6-2/TRBV6-3
CDR3: ASSYPPGRQGQAGANVLT

J: TRBJ2-2
V: TRBV28
CDR3: ASSLKMSGELF

J: TRBJ1-4
V: TRBV19
CDR3: ASTTGTGPEKLF

J: TRBJ2-5
V: TRBV7-2
CDR3: ASSLGSGSLTQY